This entry lists 12 T cell receptor beta chains sequenced from one sample in a study of patients and donors after allogeneic stem cell transplantation. TCRdb reanalysed the RT-PCR reads using MiXCR and keeps one entry per CDR3 protein. The table has about 23,000 distinct CDR3 sequences, approximately 28% seen once. Source material: blood, either unsorted or a sorted T cell fraction (not recorded which). The receptors were gathered from a human donor who was either an allogeneic HSCT recipient or a stem cell or donor lymphocyte infusion donor (not recorded which). It is not recorded whose cells these are; they may come from a transplant donor.

The chain is built from TRBV20-1 and TRBJ1-3; D is unresolved. Germline-derived CDR1 and CDR2 are DFQATT and SNEGSKA (reference sequence). V was pared by 0 bases and J by 1 base, with 4 bases between. The CDR3 is 13 residues long. CDR3 bases: TGCAGTGCTAGAGACGGATCTGGAAACACCATATATTTT. It codes for CSARDGSGNTIYF.

Only a few counts were recorded for this clonotype. CDR3 region: CASSLHMGDNYGYTF. The CDR3 nucleotides read TGCGCCAGCAGCTTGCATATGGGCGATAACTATGGCTACACCTTC. The chain is built from TRBV5-1 and TRBJ1-2; D gene unclear. V dropped 1 base and J dropped 1 base, with 11 bases sitting between them. This CDR3 is 15 amino acids long. The V gene's germline CDR1 is SGHRS and CDR2 YFSETQ.

To note about this clonotype: Possible read error: a much larger clone is one base away. The chain links TRBV12-3 or TRBV12-4 to TRBJ1-1; maybe TRBD1 (5 bases). The CDR3 contains 14 residues. The CDR3 DNA reads as TGTGCCAGCAGGGCCGGGACGATGAACACTAAAGCTTTCTTT. This translates into CASRAGTMNTKAFF.

The V and J genes are TRBV14 and TRBJ2-7; D is unclear. Trimming cost V 2 bases and J 1 base, with 9 bases left between them. The CDR3 has 14 residues. Germline loops: CDR1 SGHDN, CDR2 FVKESK. The CDR3 reads CASSQQARSYEQYF. CDR3 bases: TGTGCCAGCAGCCAACAGGCCCGGTCCTACGAGCAGTACTTC.

This clonotype occurred a few times. This sequence joins TRBV6-6 and TRBJ1-1, with D possibly matching TRBD1 (6 bases). Deletions cut 2 bases from V and 4 bases from J, with 17 bases between. Per the germline V gene, CDR1 is MNHNY and CDR2 is SVGAGI (reference sequence). The CDR3 is made up of 16 amino acids. The CDR3 DNA is TGTGCCAGCAGTTACGTCGCAAGGGGACACGCCACTGAAGCTTTCTTT. This translates into CASSYVARGHATEAFF.

V gene TRBV28 combines with J gene TRBJ1-2, with D perhaps TRBD1 (5 bases). The CDR3 totals 14 residues. Germline V lookup: CDR1 MDHEN, CDR2 SYDVKM. Trimming cost V 8 bases and J 4 bases, with 17 bases left between them. CDR3 nucleotides: TGTGCCAGCTCACAGGCAGGCCATGGCTATGGCTACACCTTC. Its protein product is CASSQAGHGYGYTF.

This clonotype was detected a few times. The rearrangement uses TRBV5-4 and TRBJ2-2; D perhaps matches TRBD1 (5 bases). This CDR3 comprises 16 residues. Germline V gene lookup returns CDR1 SGHNT and CDR2 YYREEE (reference sequence). V lost 2 bases and J 2 bases, leaving 13 bases between the germline ends. The CDR3 bases are TGTGCCAGCAGCTTAGGGCGGACACCCAACACCGGGGAGCTGTTTTTT. It is translated as CASSLGRTPNTGELFF.

The chain is built from TRBV6-5 and TRBJ1-3; unclear D gene. V was clipped by 0 bases and J by 2 bases, with 5 bases between them. The CDR3 totals 14 residues. Germline V gives CDR1 MNHEY, CDR2 SVGAGI. The CDR3 sequence is CASSYSTTGNTIYF. The CDR3 region has the DNA TGTGCCAGCAGTTACTCGACAACTGGAAACACCATATATTTT.

This clonotype was found many times. The V call is TRBV20-1, the J call TRBJ1-5; no reliable D call. The CDR3 covers 13 residues. CDR1 and CDR2 (germline): DFQATT, SNEGSKA (reference sequence). Trimming took off 5 bases at V and 0 bases at J, with 8 bases between the two ends. DNA for the CDR3: TGCAGTGCTCGGCGGTATAGCAATCAGCCCCAGCATTTT. Translating gives CSARRYSNQPQHF.

The chain recombines TRBV7-2 with TRBJ1-4; 8 positions match TRBD1. J was trimmed by 8 bases and V by 1 base; bases with no gene match: 9. Germline assignment: CDR1 SGHTA and CDR2 FQGNSA. This CDR3 is built from 16 residues. Here the CDR3 DNA reads TGTGCCAGCAGCTTAGTTTGGAGGACAGGGAAGGAAAAACTGTTTTTT. It codes for CASSLVWRTGKEKLFF.

The V gene is TRBV15, the J gene TRBJ1-4; D is uncertain. This CDR3 has 15 residues. V dropped 0 bases and J dropped 7 bases, with 12 bases sitting between them. Looked up from germline, CDR1 is LNHNV and CDR2 is YYDKDF (reference sequence). CDR3: CATSRDPIKSEKLFF. CDR3 nucleotides: TGTGCCACCAGCAGAGATCCCATCAAGAGTGAAAAACTGTTTTTT.

This chain links TRBV10-3 with TRBJ2-6; unclear D gene. The CDR3 covers 15 residues. V was clipped by 11 bases and J by 0 bases, with 14 bases between them. The germline gives CDR1 ENHRY, CDR2 SYGVKD. CDR3 loop: CAARAAASGANVLTF. CDR3 in DNA: TGTGCCGCAAGGGCGGCAGCCTCTGGGGCCAACGTCCTGACTTTC.